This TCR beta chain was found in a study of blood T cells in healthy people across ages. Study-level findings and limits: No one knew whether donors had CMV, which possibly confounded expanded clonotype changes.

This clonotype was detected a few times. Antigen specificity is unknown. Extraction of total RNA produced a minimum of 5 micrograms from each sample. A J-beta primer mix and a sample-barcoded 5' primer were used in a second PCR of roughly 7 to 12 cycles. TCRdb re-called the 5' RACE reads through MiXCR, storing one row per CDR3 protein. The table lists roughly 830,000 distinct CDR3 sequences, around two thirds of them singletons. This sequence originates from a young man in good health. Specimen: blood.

DNA of the CDR3: TGCGCCAGCAGCTTGCTCCAGCGGGGGGGTGGTGAGCAGTTCTTC. It is translated as CASSLLQRGGGEQFF. V and J are TRBV5-1 and TRBJ2-1; 10 bases map to TRBD2. Trimming took 1 base from V and 9 from J; bases not matched to a gene: 7. CDR1 and CDR2 from the germline V gene are SGHRS and YFSETQ. The CDR3 sequence is 15 residues long.